One and the same sample provided the 7 T cell receptor beta chains below, sequenced in a study of vaccination and CD4 T cells after COVID-19. Their recognized antigens are unknown. As to treatment: approximately nine-day PBMC culture with coronavirus spike peptide pools or control peptides (ViraFEST assay). Sequencing of the DNA from cultured CD4+ T cells was carried out with the Oncomine TCR Beta short-read assay. TCRdb re-called the PCR reads with MiXCR, one entry per CDR3 protein. The table lists about 21,000 distinct CDR3 sequences, 40% of them singletons. The source was CD4+ T cells from blood, cultured in vitro, collected after SARS-CoV-2 vaccination. The receptors come from a human donor who had recovered from COVID-19.

The chain is built from TRBV5-1 and TRBJ2-7; a weak D match, TRBD1 (6 bases). The germline gives CDR1 SGHRS, CDR2 YFSETQ. The CDR3 contains 13 residues. V shed 4 bases and J shed 1 base, with 9 bases lying between them. Here the CDR3 DNA reads TGCGCCAGCAGCGAGGGGGTTTCCTACGAGCAGTACTTC. Protein: CASSEGVSYEQYF.

This clonotype was seen more than once but under ten times. The chain is built from TRBV7-7 and TRBJ1-3; D not certain. V lost 6 bases, J lost 4 bases, and 10 bases lay in between. Germline loops: CDR1 SSHAT, CDR2 FNYEAQ (reference sequence). The CDR3 runs to 13 residues. As DNA, the CDR3 is TGTGCCAGCAGTGAGCGCCTCGGAAACACCATATATTTT. This codes for CASSERLGNTIYF.

By share, this clonotype counts as medium-sized (0.01 to 0.1%). The chain has TRBV7-2 and TRBJ2-5; possible D gene TRBD2, 5 bases. The CDR3 length is 18 residues. In germline, CDR1 is SGHTA, CDR2 FQGNSA. Trimming removed 1 base at V and 5 bases at J, with 23 bases between. This CDR3 reads CASSLVPPTGYTRETQYF. The CDR3, as DNA: TGTGCCAGCAGCTTAGTACCCCCTACCGGGTATACTAGGGAGACCCAGTACTTC.

This clonotype is classed as medium-sized. The chain couples TRBV7-9 to TRBJ1-1; D is unresolved. The V and J ends lost 5 bases and 4 bases respectively, with 14 bases between them. Germline V CDR1 and CDR2: SEHNR, FQNEAQ (reference sequence). The CDR3 loop spans 14 amino acids. CDR3 region: CASSAGPPSTEAFF. The DNA for the CDR3 is TGTGCCAGCAGCGCCGGACCCCCGAGCACTGAAGCTTTCTTT.

This rearrangement joins TRBV7-3 to TRBJ2-3; tentatively, D is TRBD1 or TRBD2 (5 bases each). Germline CDR1 and CDR2: SGHTA and FQGTGA. The CDR3 consists of 15 residues. V was cut by 3 bases and J by 1 base, with 11 bases left in between. The CDR3 DNA sequence: TGTGCCAGCAGCTTGCGGGTAGGGGGCACAGATACGCAGTATTTT. Amino acids: CASSLRVGGTDTQYF.

This clonotype has a handful of counts. The CDR3 loop reads CASSPSGRGNTEAFF. CDR3 DNA: TGTGCCAGCAGCCCCTCCGGCAGGGGAAACACTGAAGCTTTCTTT. This chain connects TRBV28 to TRBJ1-1; possible D gene TRBD1, 6 bases. This CDR3 is 15 amino acids long. The germline V gene encodes CDR1 MDHEN and CDR2 SYDVKM. Trimming removed 6 bases at V and 2 bases at J, with 16 bases between.

The genes are TRBV28 and TRBJ2-1; maybe TRBD2 (5 bases). Germline CDR1 MDHEN, CDR2 SYDVKM. The CDR3 consists of 13 residues. The V end lost 3 bases, the J end lost 7 bases, and 10 bases lay between the germline ends. The CDR3 sequence: CASSLGTRNEQFF. Here the CDR3 DNA reads TGTGCCAGCAGTTTGGGTACTAGGAATGAGCAGTTCTTC. Supplemented by reference TRBV28 and TRBJ2-1, the full variable domain reads DVKVTQSSRYLVKRTGEKVFLECVQDMDHENMFWYRQDPGLGLRLIYFSYDVKMKEKGDIPEGYSVSREKKERFSLILESASTNQTSMYLCASSLGTRNEQFFGPGTRLTVL.